The 8 T cell receptor beta chains presented below share a single source sample, sequenced in a study of blood T cell repertoires in COVID-19. TCRdb's table, derived via immunoSEQ multiplex PCR, lists solely in-frame clones and lacks some. Of approximately 140,000 clones detected, roughly 76% appear once; the ten largest clones hold approximately 8.4%. Sequences were obtained from peripheral blood. These receptors came from a human donor with acute or convalescent COVID-19. The donor label of this sample is uncertain.

The gene calls are TRBV19 and TRBJ2-3, with 11 bases matching TRBD2. With V trimmed by 5 bases and J by 2 bases, 9 bases remained unmatched. The CDR3 has 17 amino acids. In germline, CDR1 is LNHDA, CDR2 SQIVND (reference sequence). The CDR3 coding sequence is TGTGCCAGTAGTGTTAGCCTTAGCGGGGGGGCCACAGATACGCAGTATTTT. Protein sequence: CASSVSLSGGATDTQYF.

The chain joins TRBV29-1 to TRBJ2-7; 10 nucleotides match TRBD2. Germline V gives CDR1 SQVTM, CDR2 ANQGSEA. The J segment lost 4 bases and the V segment lost 7 bases, leaving 13 bases of the junction unmatched. The CDR3 length is 15 residues. The CDR3 region is CSAVELAGSGYEQYV. The CDR3 nucleotides are TGCAGCGCGGTCGAACTAGCGGGGAGTGGGTACGAGCAGTACGTC.

The chain uses TRBV5-6 and TRBJ1-1; TRBD1 matches at 8 bases. With 0 bases clipped from V and 3 bases from J, the junction kept 1 base outside the gene matches. Germline V gene data show CDR1 as SGHDT and CDR2 as YYEEEE. The CDR3 sequence is 14 residues long. The CDR3 DNA sequence: TGTGCCAGCAGCTTGGGACAGGGGCACACTGAAGCTTTCTTT. Translated, it gives CASSLGQGHTEAFF. Combining the CDR3 with reference TRBV5-6 and TRBJ1-1 gives the whole variable domain DAGVTQSPTHLIKTRGQQVTLRCSPKSGHDTVSWYQQALGQGPQFIFQYYEEEERQRGNFPDRFSGHQFPNYSSELNVNALLLGDSALYLCASSLGQGHTEAFFGQGTRLTVV.

The V and J genes are TRBV6-5 and TRBJ1-5; TRBD1 might be the D (5 bases). V lost 4 bases and J lost 0, with 7 bases in between. Germline V lookup: CDR1 MNHEY, CDR2 SVGAGI. The CDR3 totals 14 residues. The CDR3 here is CASSSQGSNQPQHF. The CDR3 nucleotides are TGTGCCAGCAGTTCGCAGGGTAGCAATCAGCCCCAGCATTTT.

The chain couples TRBV7-3 to TRBJ1-6; 9 bases map to TRBD1. Germline V gene data show CDR1 as SGHTA and CDR2 as FQGTGA. CDR3 length: 13 amino acids. With V trimmed by 6 bases and J by 8 bases, 2 bases remained unmatched. The DNA for the CDR3 is TGTGCCAGCAGTCGGGACAGGGATTCACCCCTCCACTTT. Encoded protein: CASSRDRDSPLHF.

This chain joins TRBV11-2 and TRBJ1-1; no definite D call. CDR3 length: 13 residues. Germline CDR1 reads SGHAT; CDR2 reads FQNNGV. Trimming cost V 2 bases and J 3 bases, with 7 bases left between them. The CDR3: CASSLSSYTEAFF. DNA for the CDR3: TGTGCCAGCAGCTTATCGTCTTACACTGAAGCTTTCTTT. Using reference TRBV11-2 and TRBJ1-1 for the parts outside the CDR3, the full variable domain is EAGVAQSPRYKIIEKRQSVAFWCNPISGHATLYWYQQILGQGPKLLIQFQNNGVVDDSQLPKDRFSAERLKGVDSTLKIQPAKLEDSAVYLCASSLSSYTEAFFGQGTRLTVV.

The gene calls are TRBV7-9 and TRBJ1-6; 7 bases line up with TRBD1. Germline CDR1 and CDR2: SEHNR and FQNEAQ (reference sequence). The CDR3 runs 13 residues. Trimming cost V 6 bases and J 12 bases; bases outside gene matches: 8. As DNA, the CDR3 is TGTGCCAGCAGGATGCAGGGGGATCTACCCCTCCACTTT. Its protein product is CASRMQGDLPLHF.

This clone was found a few times. The chain uses TRBV5-1 and TRBJ2-3; 9 bases align to TRBD2. The germline V gene encodes CDR1 SGHRS and CDR2 YFSETQ. Trimming removed 0 bases from V and 5 bases from J; junction bases left unmatched: 7. The CDR3 length is 16 residues. The chain's CDR3 is CASSLASGGPQDTQYF. The CDR3 nucleotides read TGCGCCAGCAGCTTGGCCAGCGGGGGGCCGCAAGATACGCAGTATTTT.